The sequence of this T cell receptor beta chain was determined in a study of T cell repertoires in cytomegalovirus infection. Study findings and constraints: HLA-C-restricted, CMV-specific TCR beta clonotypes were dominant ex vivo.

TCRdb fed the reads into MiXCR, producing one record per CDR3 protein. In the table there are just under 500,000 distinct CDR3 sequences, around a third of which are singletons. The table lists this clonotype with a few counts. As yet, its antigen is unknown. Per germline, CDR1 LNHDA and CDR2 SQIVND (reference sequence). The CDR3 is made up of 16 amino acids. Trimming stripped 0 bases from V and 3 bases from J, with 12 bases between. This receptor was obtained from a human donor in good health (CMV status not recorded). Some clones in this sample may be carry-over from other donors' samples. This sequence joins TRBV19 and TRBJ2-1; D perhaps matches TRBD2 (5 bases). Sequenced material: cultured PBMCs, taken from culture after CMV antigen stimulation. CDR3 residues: CASSIDLSGYYNEQFF. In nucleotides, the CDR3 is TGTGCCAGTAGTATAGATCTGAGCGGATACTACAATGAGCAGTTCTTC.